The 15 T cell receptor beta chains given below trace back to one sample, sequenced in a study of spatial heterogeneity in lung cancer. This sample's time point: blood at routine non-recurrence follow-up after resection. TCRdb ran MiXCR on the 5' RACE reads and lists one entry per CDR3 protein. Altogether approximately 100,000 distinct CDR3 sequences are present, approximately 19% being singletons, with the ten largest covering roughly a fifth. The material was PBMCs, obtained at follow-up. These receptor sequences come from a male donor with early-stage non-small cell lung cancer.

This clonotype was recorded many times. The chain joins TRBV7-8 to TRBJ2-3; D call uncertain. Per germline, CDR1 SGHVS and CDR2 FQNEAQ. The CDR3 sequence is 12 residues long. Trimming cost V 1 base and J 5 bases, with 4 bases left between them. This CDR3 is CASSLVGDTQYF. As DNA, the CDR3 is TGTGCCAGCAGCTTAGTCGGAGATACGCAGTATTTT.

This clonotype appeared once. The rearrangement joins TRBV24-1 to TRBJ2-1; no clear D gene. In germline, CDR1 is KGHDR, CDR2 SFDVKD. The length of the CDR3 is 13 residues. The V end lost 5 bases, the J end lost 0 bases, and 4 bases lay between the germline ends. The CDR3: CATSGSSYNEQFF. The CDR3 nucleotides are TGTGCCACCAGTGGCAGCTCCTACAATGAGCAGTTCTTC.

The chain combines TRBV19 with TRBJ2-5, with 7 bases that match TRBD2. The ends lost 6 bases at V and 4 bases at J; junction bases unmatched: 5. This CDR3 region has 13 residues. Germline CDR1 and CDR2: LNHDA and SQIVND (reference sequence). The CDR3 region has the DNA TGTGCCAGTAGACCGGGGGGATCAGAGACCCAGTACTTC. This sequence encodes CASRPGGSETQYF.

V usage is TRBV19 and J usage is TRBJ2-6; D might be TRBD1 (6 bases). Trimming left V 5 bases short and J 2 bases short, with 10 bases between. The CDR3 is made up of 15 amino acids. Germline V gene data show CDR1 as LNHDA and CDR2 as SQIVND (reference sequence). The CDR3: CASSVQGTGANVLTF. The DNA of the CDR3 is TGTGCCAGTAGTGTCCAGGGGACTGGGGCCAACGTCCTGACTTTC.

This clonotype was recorded many times. The V and J genes are TRBV7-6 and TRBJ2-3; 8 bases match TRBD1. This CDR3 has 14 amino acids. The ends lost 5 bases at V and 0 bases at J; junction bases unmatched: 1. Per the germline V gene, CDR1 is SGHVS and CDR2 is FNYEAQ. In DNA form, the CDR3 reads TGTGCCAGCAGCCGGGACAGGAGCACAGATACGCAGTATTTT. Amino acid sequence: CASSRDRSTDTQYF.

This chain connects TRBV5-1 to TRBJ2-7; D gene unclear. Germline V gene data show CDR1 as SGHRS and CDR2 as YFSETQ. This CDR3 comprises 12 residues. V dropped 0 bases and J dropped 5 bases, with 6 bases sitting between them. CDR3 residues: CASSLEGHEQYF. For the CDR3, the DNA is TGCGCCAGCAGCTTGGAAGGGCACGAGCAGTACTTC.

V is TRBV20-1 and J is TRBJ2-3; D unclear. Germline CDR1 reads DFQATT; CDR2 reads SNEGSKA (reference sequence). The ends were cut back, 3 bases at V and 6 bases at J, with 19 bases in the middle. The CDR3 sequence is 15 residues long. CDR3 in amino acids: CSASLLTRPRDTQYF. Here the CDR3 DNA reads TGCAGTGCTAGCCTCCTAACCCGCCCGCGGGATACGCAGTATTTT.

The chain combines TRBV20-1 with TRBJ2-5, with D maybe TRBD1 (7 bases). CDR1 and CDR2 from the germline V gene are DFQATT and SNEGSKA (reference sequence). V lost 4 bases and J lost 4, with 13 bases in between. There are 13 residues in the CDR3. Here the CDR3 DNA reads TGCAGTGCTATGCGGGACAGTCGAGAGACCCAGTACTTC. Protein: CSAMRDSRETQYF.

The gene calls are TRBV2 and TRBJ1-6; no clear D. The CDR3 spans 12 residues. CDR1 is SNHLY, CDR2 FYNNEI, per germline. V shed 4 bases and J shed 10 bases, with 8 bases lying between them. The DNA of the CDR3 is TGTGCCAGCAGTGGGGAGGTCTCACCCCTCCACTTT. It yields the protein CASSGEVSPLHF.

This clonotype showed up just a few times. V usage is TRBV9 and J usage is TRBJ2-7, with unresolved D. There are 11 residues in the CDR3. Trimming cost V 7 bases and J 7 bases, with 12 bases left between them. Looked up from germline, CDR1 is SGDLS and CDR2 is YYNGEE. The CDR3 region is CASFWVGEQYV. Here the CDR3 DNA reads TGTGCCAGCTTCTGGGTTGGGGAGCAGTACGTC.

The chain recombines TRBV20-1 with TRBJ2-3; possible D gene TRBD1, 6 bases. The CDR3 covers 15 residues. V gave up 5 bases and J gave up 1 base, with 16 bases separating them. Per germline, CDR1 DFQATT and CDR2 SNEGSKA (reference sequence). The CDR3 region has the DNA TGCAGTGCTCCACTGGGGGCTCTTGGCACAGATACGCAGTATTTT. It yields the protein CSAPLGALGTDTQYF.

This clonotype was counted between two and nine times. This chain links TRBV4-2 with TRBJ1-3; D possibly corresponds to TRBD1 (5 bases). This CDR3 has 15 residues. The V end was cut by 3 bases, the J end by 4 bases, with 13 bases between. Germline values: CDR1 LGHNA, CDR2 YNFKEQ. The CDR3 coding sequence is TGTGCCAGCAGCCAGGAGACAGAGCGAGGAAACACCATATATTTT. Translating it yields CASSQETERGNTIYF.

The chain recombines TRBV5-1 with TRBJ1-2, with TRBD1 as a possible D gene (6 bases). From germline, CDR1 is SGHRS and CDR2 YFSETQ. The CDR3 totals 15 residues. Trimming removed 3 bases from V and 4 bases from J, with 16 bases in between. This chain's CDR3 is CASSSPEAGVYGYTF. As DNA, the CDR3 is TGCGCCAGCAGCTCCCCGGAGGCAGGGGTCTATGGCTACACCTTC.

This clonotype was detected a few times. V usage is TRBV20-1 and J usage is TRBJ2-1; a weak D match, TRBD2 (6 bases). The CDR3 is 14 residues long. Germline CDR1 and CDR2: DFQATT and SNEGSKA (reference sequence). V was trimmed by 3 bases and J by 8 bases, leaving 17 bases between them. CDR3 coding DNA: TGCAGTGCTAGTCTACGGCAGGGAGGCGATGAGCAGTTCTTC. Encoded protein: CSASLRQGGDEQFF.

At least ten counts were recorded for this clonotype. The gene calls are TRBV11-2 and TRBJ1-1; TRBD1 might be the D (5 bases). V shed 4 bases and J shed 8 bases, with 20 bases lying between them. The germline gives CDR1 SGHAT, CDR2 FQNNGV. The CDR3 has 15 residues. CDR3 protein: CASSWGAGTTSEAFF. The CDR3 DNA sequence: TGTGCCAGCAGCTGGGGAGCCGGGACCACTTCCGAAGCTTTCTTT. Full variable domain (rest looked up from reference TRBV11-2 and TRBJ1-1): EAGVAQSPRYKIIEKRQSVAFWCNPISGHATLYWYQQILGQGPKLLIQFQNNGVVDDSQLPKDRFSAERLKGVDSTLKIQPAKLEDSAVYLCASSWGAGTTSEAFFGQGTRLTVV.